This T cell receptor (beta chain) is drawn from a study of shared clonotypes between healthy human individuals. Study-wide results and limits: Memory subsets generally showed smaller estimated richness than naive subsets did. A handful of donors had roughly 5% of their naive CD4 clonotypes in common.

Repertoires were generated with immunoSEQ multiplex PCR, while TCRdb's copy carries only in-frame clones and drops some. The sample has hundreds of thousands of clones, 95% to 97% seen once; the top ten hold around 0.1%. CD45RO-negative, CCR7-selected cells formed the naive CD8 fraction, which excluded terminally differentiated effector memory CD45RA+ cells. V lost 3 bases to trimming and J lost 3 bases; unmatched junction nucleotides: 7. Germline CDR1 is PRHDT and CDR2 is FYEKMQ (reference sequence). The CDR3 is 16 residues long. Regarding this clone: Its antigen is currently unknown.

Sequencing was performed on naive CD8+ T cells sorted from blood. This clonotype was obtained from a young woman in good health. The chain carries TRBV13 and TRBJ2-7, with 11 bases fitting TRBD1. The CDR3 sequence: CASSFAGTGGIYEQYF. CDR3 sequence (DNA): TGTGCCAGCAGCTTCGCCGGGACAGGGGGAATCTACGAGCAGTACTTC.